Listed below are T cell receptor beta chains from one sample, sequenced in a study of blood T cells in healthy people across ages. TCRdb called the 5' RACE reads again in MiXCR, with one record for every CDR3 protein. Of about 1.7 million distinct CDR3 sequences in the sample, 28% were seen once. Material: blood. These receptors were collected from a woman aged 25-40 years in good health. CDR3s include the opening cysteine and the closing phenylalanine or tryptophan. D genes are given only for firm matches. A row's size may be missing; if present it is once, few, many or a size class.

cdr3_aa: CASTLRDSSHEQFF
cdr3_nt: TGTGCCAGCACCCTCCGGGACAGCTCTCATGAGCAGTTCTTC
v_call: TRBV27
j_call: TRBJ2-1
clone_size: -
d_call: TRBD1

cdr3_aa: CASSEVGSGNTIYF
cdr3_nt: TGTGCCAGCAGTGAAGTGGGGTCTGGAAACACCATATATTTT
v_call: TRBV6-1
j_call: TRBJ1-3
clone_size: -
d_call: -

cdr3_aa: CASSSTTLLADEQFF
cdr3_nt: TGTGCCAGCAGCTCCACTACACTACTTGCGGATGAGCAGTTCTTC
v_call: TRBV7-3
j_call: TRBJ2-1
clone_size: -
d_call: -

cdr3_aa: CASSQGAGELFF
cdr3_nt: TGTGCCAGCAGCCAAGGGGCCGGGGAGCTGTTTTTT
v_call: TRBV3-1
j_call: TRBJ2-2
clone_size: many
d_call: -

cdr3_aa: CANSAREGAGLGYTF
cdr3_nt: TGTGCCAACAGCGCGAGGGAAGGGGCAGGGTTAGGCTACACCTTC
v_call: TRBV7-2
j_call: TRBJ1-2
clone_size: few
d_call: -

cdr3_aa: CASSYSAEVSGGNEQFF
cdr3_nt: TGTGCCAGCAGTTACTCCGCCGAAGTGAGCGGGGGCAATGAGCAGTTCTTC
v_call: TRBV6-5
j_call: TRBJ2-1
clone_size: -
d_call: TRBD2

cdr3_aa: CASSSGGILTDTQYF
cdr3_nt: TGTGCCAGCAGTTCGGGGGGGATACTCACAGATACGCAGTATTTT
v_call: TRBV2
j_call: TRBJ2-3
clone_size: -
d_call: TRBD2

cdr3_aa: CAISSGDIEQYF
cdr3_nt: TGTGCCATCTCAAGCGGAGATATCGAGCAGTACTTC
v_call: TRBV10-3
j_call: TRBJ2-7
clone_size: many
d_call: -

cdr3_aa: CASSQGASGSREQFF
cdr3_nt: TGCGCCAGCAGCCAAGGGGCTAGCGGGAGTCGGGAGCAGTTCTTC
v_call: TRBV4-1
j_call: TRBJ2-1
clone_size: few
d_call: TRBD2

cdr3_aa: CASSSLPLGEAFF
cdr3_nt: TGTGCCAGCAGTTCGTTGCCTCTCGGTGAAGCTTTCTTT
v_call: TRBV12-3/TRBV12-4
j_call: TRBJ1-1
clone_size: -
d_call: -

cdr3_aa: CATRQSHDTQYF
cdr3_nt: TGTGCCACGCGACAGAGCCACGATACGCAGTATTTT
v_call: TRBV15
j_call: TRBJ2-3
clone_size: -
d_call: -

cdr3_aa: CASSSDRDRAQHF
cdr3_nt: TGTGCCAGCAGTTCGGACAGGGATAGAGCCCAGCATTTT
v_call: TRBV27
j_call: TRBJ1-5
clone_size: -
d_call: TRBD1

cdr3_aa: CSVVTSTTEAFF
cdr3_nt: TGCAGCGTTGTGACCTCTACTACTGAAGCTTTCTTT
v_call: TRBV29-1
j_call: TRBJ1-1
clone_size: few
d_call: -

cdr3_aa: CASSVVAGGHTDTQYF
cdr3_nt: TGTGCCAGCAGCGTAGTGGCGGGGGGACACACAGATACGCAGTATTTT
v_call: TRBV9
j_call: TRBJ2-3
clone_size: -
d_call: TRBD2

cdr3_aa: CASSLATSGACNEQFF
cdr3_nt: TGCGCCAGCAGCTTGGCCACTAGCGGGGCTTGCAATGAGCAGTTCTTC
v_call: TRBV5-1
j_call: TRBJ2-1
clone_size: -
d_call: TRBD2

cdr3_aa: CASSQLLDRVLADTQYF
cdr3_nt: TGTGCCAGCAGCCAACTACTGGACAGGGTATTAGCAGATACGCAGTATTTT
v_call: TRBV4-2
j_call: TRBJ2-3
clone_size: few
d_call: TRBD1

cdr3_aa: CASSLTTGARPSTDTQYF
cdr3_nt: TGTGCCAGCAGCTTAACGACGGGGGCTCGACCTAGCACAGATACGCAGTATTTT
v_call: TRBV7-9
j_call: TRBJ2-3
clone_size: -
d_call: -

cdr3_aa: CASSRTTGTTNEKLFF
cdr3_nt: TGTGCCAGCTCAAGAACGACAGGGACAACTAATGAAAAACTGTTTTTT
v_call: TRBV2
j_call: TRBJ1-4
clone_size: -
d_call: TRBD1